Following are 6 T cell receptor beta chains from one sample sequenced in a study of regulatory T cells in long-lasting Graves disease. Relying on iRepertoire HTBI primers and Arm-PCR of CDR3 regions, the team built TCR beta libraries. In TCRdb, the multiplex PCR reads were re-called with MiXCR into one record per CDR3 protein. The sample contains approximately 490,000 distinct CDR3 sequences, around 15% of which appear only once. As for time point: newly diagnosed GD, antithyroid drugs for less than 3 months. Preparation of the TCR library used RNA extracted from PBMCs. This sample also appeared in a second study, on T cells in Graves' hyperthyroidism and ophthalmopathy.

The sample was peripheral blood mononuclear cells (PBMCs), taken at new diagnosis, from a patient treated with antithyroid drugs. These TCRs come from a man between 40 and 49 years old with Graves disease.

This clonotype was recorded a few times. This chain links TRBV29-1 with TRBJ1-2, with D hard to call. The germline CDR1 and CDR2 sequences are SQVTM and ANQGSEA. Trimming shortened V by 3 bases and J by 7 bases, and 12 bases separated the two germline ends. The CDR3 is 12 amino acids. CDR3 protein: CSVDTGLRGYTF. The CDR3 DNA follows: TGCAGCGTTGACACCGGGCTTCGTGGCTACACCTTC.

Ten or more counts support this clonotype. V gene TRBV12-3 or TRBV12-4 combines with J gene TRBJ1-5; TRBD1 agrees at 7 bases. This CDR3 contains 14 residues. Trimming cost V 6 bases and J 5 bases; bases outside gene matches: 7. As DNA, the CDR3 is TGTGCCAGCAGCAGAAGACAGGGTGATCAGCCCCAGCATTTT. It translates to CASSRRQGDQPQHF.

This clonotype was observed many times. This chain joins TRBV30 and TRBJ1-4; 8 bases fit TRBD1. Per germline, CDR1 GTSNPN and CDR2 SVGIG (reference sequence). The CDR3 spans 15 residues. Germline trimming cut 3 bases from V and 7 bases from J; bases unmatched to any gene: 10. CDR3 loop: CAWRGKTGVVEKLFF. DNA for the CDR3: TGTGCCTGGAGAGGGAAGACAGGGGTAGTTGAAAAACTGTTTTTT.

This clonotype turned up a few times. The chain has TRBV7-3 and TRBJ2-3, with D perhaps matching TRBD2 (6 bases). The germline gives CDR1 SGHTA, CDR2 FQGTGA. V was clipped by 6 bases and J by 4 bases, with 23 bases between them. The CDR3 length is 17 residues. CDR3 DNA: TGTGCCAGCAGTACGACCGGGAGCCCCATTTACGCAGATACGCAGTATTTT. This encodes CASSTTGSPIYADTQYF.

The sample holds many counts of this clonotype. The chain links TRBV27 to TRBJ2-1, with D tentatively TRBD2 (7 bases). This CDR3 comprises 13 residues. Trimming stripped 8 bases from V and 10 bases from J, with 18 bases between. The germline CDR1 and CDR2 sequences are MNHEY and SMNVEV (reference sequence). The DNA for the CDR3 is TGTGCCAGCTCCCGGCCGGGGGGCACGGAGCAGTTCTTC. Translated: CASSRPGGTEQFF.

The V call is TRBV20-1, the J call TRBJ2-3, with 9 bases lining up with TRBD2. With V trimmed by 6 bases and J by 0 bases, 4 bases remained unmatched. Germline-derived CDR1 and CDR2 are DFQATT and SNEGSKA (reference sequence). The CDR3 is 14 residues long. The CDR3 protein is CSAGTSPSTDTQYF. In nucleotides, the CDR3 is TGCAGTGCGGGGACTAGCCCAAGCACAGATACGCAGTATTTT.